This T cell receptor (beta chain) was retrieved from a study of shared clonotypes between healthy human individuals. Findings and limits, study-wide: Only blood samples were collected, and tissue repertoires likely differ.

None of the donors, who were healthy HIV-negative adults, had recently had acute infections or vaccinations. From germline, CDR1 is WSHSY and CDR2 SAAADI. Trimming removed 3 bases from V and 4 bases from J, with 17 bases in between. The CDR3 totals 16 residues. In regard to this clone: Its antigen is currently unknown.

TCRdb keeps only in-frame clones here, not all; method: immunoSEQ multiplex PCR. This table holds about 980,000 clones, around 80% found once. The sample comprised memory CD4+ T cells sorted from blood. The subset here: CD45RA-negative fraction. The TCR originated in a man between 18 and 35 years old in good health. The chain links TRBV10-2 to TRBJ2-3; a weak D match, TRBD2 (7 bases). This CDR3 reads CASSDRRRGGADTQYF. CDR3 in DNA: TGCGCCAGCAGTGATAGGCGCAGGGGAGGGGCAGATACGCAGTATTTT.